This is a list of T cell receptor beta chains from one sample in a study of early T cells in non-severe SARS-CoV-2 infection. TCRdb itself ran the 5' RACE reads through MiXCR, one entry per CDR3 protein. The sample includes about 80,000 distinct CDR3 sequences, 12% of them seen just once. Sequenced material: whole blood. The receptors come from an adult who was a healthcare worker with PCR-confirmed SARS-CoV-2 infection or an uninfected control (not recorded which). Both conserved end residues are part of each CDR3. The order of the fields is D gene, J gene, V gene, clone size, CDR3 DNA, CDR3 protein. The D gene is left open where the match is weak. Only part of the rows carry a size: once, few, many, or a class if the clone is expanded.

.	TRBJ2-7	TRBV20-1	many	.	CSARDSGQAVPYEQYF
.	TRBJ2-5	TRBV10-2	many	TGCGCCAGCTACTACGGTGGAGGGAGAGAGACCCAGTACTTC	CASYYGGGRETQYF
TRBD2	TRBJ2-1	TRBV12-3/TRBV12-4	many	TGTGCCAGCAGTCTAAGACTAGCGGCCTCCTACAATGAGCAGTTCTTC	CASSLRLAASYNEQFF
.	TRBJ1-1	TRBV6-5	many	TGTGCCACGGGGAACACTGAAGCTTTCTTT	CATGNTEAFF
.	TRBJ1-3	TRBV3-1	.	TGTGCCAGCAGCCAAGAAGGATCTGGAAACACCATATATTTT	CASSQEGSGNTIYF
TRBD1	TRBJ2-5	TRBV20-1	few	TGCAGTGCTAGAGATCCAGGGCGGGACAGGGCCCAAGAGACCCAGTACTTC	CSARDPGRDRAQETQYF
TRBD1	TRBJ1-5	TRBV4-1	few	TGCGCCAGCAGCCAGCCGACAGGGGGAAGCAATCAGCCCCAGCATTTT	CASSQPTGGSNQPQHF
TRBD1	TRBJ1-5	TRBV12-3/TRBV12-4	many	TGTGCCAGCAGTTTCTGGACAGGGGCGTCAAGCAATCAGCCCCAGCATTTT	CASSFWTGASSNQPQHF
.	TRBJ2-3	TRBV11-2	.	TGTGCCAGCAGCTTAAGGGGCCTGGGCCGAGATCCCACAGATACGCAGTATTTT	CASSLRGLGRDPTDTQYF
.	TRBJ1-5	TRBV27	many	TGTGCCAGCAGTTTAGGACAGTCCAATCAGCCCCAGCATTTT	CASSLGQSNQPQHF
TRBD2	TRBJ2-3	TRBV7-2	medium-sized	TGTGCCAGCAGCTCTCTTCCTGTAGCGGGAGACAACACAGATACGCAGTATTTT	CASSSLPVAGDNTDTQYF
.	TRBJ1-2	TRBV5-6	few	TGTGCCAGCAGCTTATGGGGTCACTATGGCTACACCTTC	CASSLWGHYGYTF
.	TRBJ2-7	TRBV11-2	.	TGTGCCAGCAGCTCAATAGCAGGGACGGGCGAGCAGTACTTC	CASSSIAGTGEQYF
.	TRBJ2-5	TRBV12-3/TRBV12-4	many	TGTGCCAGCGGGGGCCGGACCCAGTACTTC	CASGGRTQYF
.	TRBJ2-1	TRBV18	many	TGTGCCAGCTCACCGAATCGCTCCTACAATGAGCAGTTCTTC	CASSPNRSYNEQFF
TRBD2	TRBJ2-5	TRBV9	.	TGTGCCAGCAGCGCCAGTGGGCGGGGGCAAGAGACCCAGTACTTC	CASSASGRGQETQYF
.	TRBJ2-5	TRBV6-1	.	TGTGCCAGCAGCCGGGAAAAAGAGACCCAGTACTTC	CASSREKETQYF
TRBD2	TRBJ2-1	TRBV7-2	many	TGTGCCAGCAGCTTAGATTGGCCTAGCGGGGACAATGAGCAGTTCTTC	CASSLDWPSGDNEQFF
.	TRBJ2-7	TRBV7-9	many	TGTGCCAGCAGCTTGAGACGGGGCGAGCAGTACTTC	CASSLRRGEQYF
TRBD2	TRBJ2-1	TRBV10-1	many	TGCGCCAGCAGTGATTTTGGGGCTAGCGGGAGAAGAAATGAGCAGTTCTTC	CASSDFGASGRRNEQFF
TRBD1	TRBJ2-2	TRBV29-1	.	TGCAGCGTTCTTCGGACAGGGTCCGGGGAGCTGTTTTTT	CSVLRTGSGELFF
.	TRBJ1-3	TRBV2	.	TGTGCCAGCAGCCTTAGCCTCTCTGGAAACACCATATATTTT	CASSLSLSGNTIYF
TRBD2	TRBJ2-7	TRBV12-3/TRBV12-4	many	TGTGCCAGCAGAAAGACGGGACTATTGTACGAGCAGTACTTC	CASRKTGLLYEQYF
TRBD1	TRBJ2-7	TRBV6-5	.	TGTGCCAGCAGATACTCCGGAAGGGACAGGCCCTACGAGCAGTACTTC	CASRYSGRDRPYEQYF
TRBD1	TRBJ1-2	TRBV11-2	many	TGTGCCAGCAGCCCGACAGGGAGACCCTATGGCTACACCTTC	CASSPTGRPYGYTF
.	TRBJ2-7	TRBV5-1	.	TGCGCCAGCAGCTTTGGATTTTTAGCCTACGAGCAGTACTTC	CASSFGFLAYEQYF
.	TRBJ1-2	TRBV6-5	few	TGTGCCAGCAGTTACTCGATGATTAACTATGGCTACACCTTC	CASSYSMINYGYTF
.	TRBJ1-5	TRBV19	.	TGTGCCAGTACCTTCGCGGGCAATCAGCCCCAGCATTTT	CASTFAGNQPQHF
.	TRBJ2-7	TRBV3-1	many	TGTGCCAGCAGCCGACTGGGGTCAGAATACGAGCAGTACTTC	CASSRLGSEYEQYF
TRBD1	TRBJ1-2	TRBV5-8	many	TGTGCCAGCAGCCTATACTGGGACAGGGGGGTGGATGGCTACACCTTC	CASSLYWDRGVDGYTF
.	TRBJ2-1	TRBV11-2	few	TGTGCCAGCAGCTTAGCGGCAGCATTCGACAATGAGCAGTTCTTC	CASSLAAAFDNEQFF
.	TRBJ2-5	TRBV6-2/TRBV6-3	.	TGTGCCAGCAGGCCGCACGGGCGGGGACTCTCCCAAGAGACCCAGTACTTC	CASRPHGRGLSQETQYF
.	TRBJ1-6	TRBV14	.	TGTGCCAGCAGTCCTTCCGGCCGGGGAGATTCACCCCTCCACTTT	CASSPSGRGDSPLHF
.	TRBJ1-1	TRBV11-2	.	TGTGCCAGCAGCTTACGAAAATTCCTAAACACTGAAGCTTTCTTT	CASSLRKFLNTEAFF
.	TRBJ1-2	TRBV7-9	few	TGTGCCAGCAGCTTAGAGATCCCAATGGGTGGCTACACCTTC	CASSLEIPMGGYTF
.	TRBJ2-1	TRBV11-3	many	TGTGCCAGCAGCTTAGACCCAGTGCTGGTCGATGAGCAGTTCTTC	CASSLDPVLVDEQFF
.	TRBJ1-1	TRBV6-5	few	TGTGCCAGCAGTCCTTCGGGGGGCTGGCGAGGGACTGAAGCTTTCTTT	CASSPSGGWRGTEAFF
.	TRBJ1-5	TRBV3-1	many	TGTGCCAGCAGCCAGGGAGTAAATCAGCCCCAGCATTTT	CASSQGVNQPQHF
.	TRBJ1-1	TRBV11-2	many	TGTGCCAGCAGCTTAGAAGTTATGAACACTGAAGCTTTCTTT	CASSLEVMNTEAFF
.	TRBJ2-7	TRBV28	.	TGTGCCAGCAGTTTAGTTTCCGGTTACGAGCAGTACTTC	CASSLVSGYEQYF
.	TRBJ2-7	TRBV4-1	.	TGCGCCAGCAGCCGCGCCTCGACAGTCTACCCCTACGAGCAGTACTTC	CASSRASTVYPYEQYF
.	TRBJ1-2	TRBV11-2	.	TGTGCCAGCAGCCCCGGGCAGTTTGCGGGCTACACCTTC	CASSPGQFAGYTF
.	TRBJ1-6	TRBV13	.	TGTGCCAGCAGCCTTGTTAGGGCACCCCTCCACTTT	CASSLVRAPLHF
.	TRBJ1-5	TRBV5-1	.	TGCGCCAGCAGCTTGGCCTGGCAATATGACGGGAATCAGCCCCAGCATTTT	CASSLAWQYDGNQPQHF
.	TRBJ2-1	TRBV24-1	few	TGTGCCACCAGTGAAGGGACACTCTCGTTCTTC	CATSEGTLSFF
TRBD2	TRBJ2-7	TRBV5-1	.	TGCGCCAGCAGCTCTAGCGGGCCCCCCTACGAGCAGTACTTC	CASSSSGPPYEQYF
.	TRBJ2-1	TRBV6-6	once	TGTGCCAGCAGTAACATCAGGGGGGATGAGCAGTTCTTC	CASSNIRGDEQFF
.	TRBJ1-4	TRBV5-1	few	TGCGCCAGCAGTCGAGGGCAGACTGATAATGAAAAACTGTTTTTT	CASSRGQTDNEKLFF
TRBD2	TRBJ2-5	TRBV27	once	TGTGCCAGCAGTCCCAGGACTAGCGGGAATCAAGAGACCCAGTACTTC	CASSPRTSGNQETQYF